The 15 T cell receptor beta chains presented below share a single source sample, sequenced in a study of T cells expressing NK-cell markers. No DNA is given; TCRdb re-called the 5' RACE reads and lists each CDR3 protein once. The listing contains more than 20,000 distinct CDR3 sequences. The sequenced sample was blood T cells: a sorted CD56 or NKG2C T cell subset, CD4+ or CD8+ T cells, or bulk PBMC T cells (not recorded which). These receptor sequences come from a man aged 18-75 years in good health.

The CDR3 spells CGRLVKFGYTF. The V gene is TRBV20-1, the J gene TRBJ1-2. Germline-derived CDR1 and CDR2 are DFQATT and SNEGSKA (reference sequence). This CDR3 has 11 residues.

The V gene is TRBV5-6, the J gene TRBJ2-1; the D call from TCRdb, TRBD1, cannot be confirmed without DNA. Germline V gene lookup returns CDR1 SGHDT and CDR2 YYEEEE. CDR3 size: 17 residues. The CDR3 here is CASSLQGQGAWYNEQFF.

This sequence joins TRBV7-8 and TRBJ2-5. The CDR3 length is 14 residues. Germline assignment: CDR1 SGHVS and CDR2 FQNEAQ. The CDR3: CASSSVRTGETQYF.

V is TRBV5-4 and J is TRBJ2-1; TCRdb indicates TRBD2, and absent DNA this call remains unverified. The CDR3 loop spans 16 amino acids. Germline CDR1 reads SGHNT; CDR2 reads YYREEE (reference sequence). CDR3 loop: CASSLAGGLPYNEQFF. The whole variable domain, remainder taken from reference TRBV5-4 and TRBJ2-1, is ETGVTQSPTHLIKTRGQQVTLRCSSQSGHNTVSWYQQALGQGPQFIFQYYREEENGRGNFPPRFSGLQFPNYSSELNVNALELDDSALYLCASSLAGGLPYNEQFFGPGTRLTVL.

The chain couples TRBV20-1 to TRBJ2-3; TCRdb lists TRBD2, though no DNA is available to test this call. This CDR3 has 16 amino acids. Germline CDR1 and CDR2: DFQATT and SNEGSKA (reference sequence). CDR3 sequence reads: CSATRGLAAGADTQYF.

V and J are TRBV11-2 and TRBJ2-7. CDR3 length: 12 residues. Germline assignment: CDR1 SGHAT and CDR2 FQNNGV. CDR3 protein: CASTTGSYEQYF.

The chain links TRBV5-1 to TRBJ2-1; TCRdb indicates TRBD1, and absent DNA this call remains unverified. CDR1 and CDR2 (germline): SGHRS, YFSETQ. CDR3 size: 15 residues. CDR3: CASSPRAGAYNEQFF.

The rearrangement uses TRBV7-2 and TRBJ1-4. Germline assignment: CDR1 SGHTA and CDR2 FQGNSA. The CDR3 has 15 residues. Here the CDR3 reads CASSSGSHSNEKLFF.

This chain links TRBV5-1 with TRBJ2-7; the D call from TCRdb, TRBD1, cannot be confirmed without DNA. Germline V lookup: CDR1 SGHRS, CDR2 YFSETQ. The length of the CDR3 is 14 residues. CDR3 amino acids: CASSFGASGNEQYF.

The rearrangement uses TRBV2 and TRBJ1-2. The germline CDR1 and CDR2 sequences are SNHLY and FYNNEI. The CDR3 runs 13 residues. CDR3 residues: CASSESRDYGYTF.

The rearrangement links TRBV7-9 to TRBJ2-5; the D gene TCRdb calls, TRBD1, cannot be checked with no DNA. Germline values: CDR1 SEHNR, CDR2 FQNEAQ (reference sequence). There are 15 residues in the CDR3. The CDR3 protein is CASSSPQGPQETQYF.

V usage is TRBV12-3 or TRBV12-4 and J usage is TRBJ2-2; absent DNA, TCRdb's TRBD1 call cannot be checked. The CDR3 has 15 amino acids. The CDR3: CASSFRQGGTGELFF.

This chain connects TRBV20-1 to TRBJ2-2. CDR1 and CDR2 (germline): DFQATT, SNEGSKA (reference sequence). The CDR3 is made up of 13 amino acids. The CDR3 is CSAPYPNTGELFF.

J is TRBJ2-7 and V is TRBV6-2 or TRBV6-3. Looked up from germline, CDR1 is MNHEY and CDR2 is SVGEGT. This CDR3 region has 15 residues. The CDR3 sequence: CASSSPAASSYEQYF.

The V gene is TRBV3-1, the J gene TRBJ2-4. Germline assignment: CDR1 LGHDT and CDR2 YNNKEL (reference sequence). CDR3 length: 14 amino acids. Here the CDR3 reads CASSQEVAKNIQYF.